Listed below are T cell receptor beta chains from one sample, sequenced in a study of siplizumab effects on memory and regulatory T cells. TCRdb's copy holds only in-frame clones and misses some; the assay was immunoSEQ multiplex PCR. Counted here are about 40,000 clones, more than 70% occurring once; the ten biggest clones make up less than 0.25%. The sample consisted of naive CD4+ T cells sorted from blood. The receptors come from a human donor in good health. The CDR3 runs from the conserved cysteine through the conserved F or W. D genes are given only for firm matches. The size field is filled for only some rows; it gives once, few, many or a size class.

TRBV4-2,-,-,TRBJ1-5,CASSQELRDNHQPQHF,TGTGCCAGCAGCCAAGAGCTCCGGGACAATCATCAGCCCCAGCATTTT
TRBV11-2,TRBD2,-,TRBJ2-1,CASKTGEGRGEQFF,TGTGCCAGCAAAACTGGGGAGGGACGGGGTGAGCAGTTCTTC
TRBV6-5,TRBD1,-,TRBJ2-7,CASGQGSREQYF,TGTGCCAGCGGACAGGGGAGTAGAGAGCAGTACTTC
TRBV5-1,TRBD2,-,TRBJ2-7,CASSLGGAGGITYEQYF,TGCGCCAGCAGCCTGGGGGGAGCGGGAGGAATTACCTACGAGCAGTACTTC
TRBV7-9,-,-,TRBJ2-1,CASPSLSEQFF,TGTGCCAGCCCCTCCTTAAGTGAGCAGTTCTTC
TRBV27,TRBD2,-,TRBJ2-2,CASSFLAANTGELFF,TGTGCCAGCAGTTTTCTAGCGGCGAACACCGGGGAGCTGTTTTTT
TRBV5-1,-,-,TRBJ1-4,CASSLGRLDGEKLFF,TGCGCCAGCAGCTTGGGTAGACTAGACGGTGAAAAACTGTTTTTT
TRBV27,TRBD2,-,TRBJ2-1,CASSWVTSGRSYNEQFF,TGTGCCAGCAGCTGGGTAACTAGCGGTCGCTCCTACAATGAGCAGTTCTTC
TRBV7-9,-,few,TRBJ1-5,CASSSSGSNLAPQHF,TGTGCCAGCAGTTCTTCCGGGTCCAACTTGGCGCCCCAGCATTTT
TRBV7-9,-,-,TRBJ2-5,CASSLDALGPQYF,TGTGCCAGCAGTCTCGACGCCTTAGGGCCCCAGTACTTC
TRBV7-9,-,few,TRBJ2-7,CASSLRERASGEQYF,TGTGCCAGCAGCTTACGTGAGCGGGCGTCTGGGGAGCAGTACTTC
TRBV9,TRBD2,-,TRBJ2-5,CASSVTSGTGETQYF,TGTGCCAGCAGCGTTACTAGCGGGACGGGGGAGACCCAGTACTTC
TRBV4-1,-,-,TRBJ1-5,CASSQPTRDLNQPQHF,TGCGCCAGCAGCCAACCCACGCGAGACCTAAATCAGCCCCAGCATTTT
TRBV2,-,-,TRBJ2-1,CASSVINEQFF,TGTGCCAGCAGTGTTATAAATGAGCAGTTCTTC
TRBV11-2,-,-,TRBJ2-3,CASSLEMVRVTQYF,TGTGCCAGCAGCTTAGAGATGGTACGAGTTACGCAGTATTTT
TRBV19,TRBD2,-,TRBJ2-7,CASSYMAGGRYEQYF,TGTGCCAGTAGCTACATGGCGGGAGGGAGATACGAGCAGTACTTC
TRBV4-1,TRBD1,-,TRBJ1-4,CASSRIDRGIATNEKLFF,TGCGCCAGCAGCCGGATAGACAGGGGAATTGCAACTAATGAAAAACTGTTTTTT
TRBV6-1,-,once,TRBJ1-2,CASSGSGQVQLYGYTF,TGTGCCAGCAGTGGATCCGGGCAGGTCCAGCTCTATGGCTACACCTTC
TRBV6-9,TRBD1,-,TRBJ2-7,CASRGQGAREQYF,TGTGCCAGCAGGGGACAGGGGGCAAGGGAGCAGTACTTC
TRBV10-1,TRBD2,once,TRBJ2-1,CASSESSLAGDANNEQFF,TGCGCCAGCAGTGAGTCCAGTCTAGCGGGAGATGCAAACAATGAGCAGTTCTTC
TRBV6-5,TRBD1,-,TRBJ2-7,CASSSRDRVQEQYF,TGTGCCAGCAGTTCTAGGGACAGGGTACAGGAGCAGTACTTC
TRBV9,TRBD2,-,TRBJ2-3,CASSVVGGGGTDTQYF,TGTGCCAGCAGCGTAGTCGGCGGGGGGGGAACAGATACGCAGTATTTT
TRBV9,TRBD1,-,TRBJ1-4,CASSVGQGNEKLFF,TGTGCCAGCAGCGTGGGACAGGGGAATGAAAAACTGTTTTTT
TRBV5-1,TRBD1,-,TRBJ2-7,CASSQDRTEQYF,TGCGCCAGCAGCCAGGACAGGACCGAGCAGTACTTC
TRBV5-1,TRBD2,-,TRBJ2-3,CASSAYGLAGGPGTDTQYF,TGCGCCAGCAGCGCCTATGGACTAGCGGGAGGGCCGGGCACAGATACGCAGTATTTT
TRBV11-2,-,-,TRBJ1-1,CASSLGGHRNTEAFF,TGTGCCAGCAGCTTAGGCGGACATAGGAACACTGAAGCTTTCTTT
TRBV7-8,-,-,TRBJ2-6,CASSFPGANVLTF,TGTGCCAGCAGCTTCCCTGGGGCCAACGTCCTGACTTTC
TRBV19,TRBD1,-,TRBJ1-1,CASRSQGVTEAFF,TGTGCCAGTCGTTCCCAGGGGGTCACTGAAGCTTTCTTT
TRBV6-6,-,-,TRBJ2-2,CALRGGIGELFF,TGTGCCCTTAGGGGAGGAATCGGGGAGCTGTTTTTT
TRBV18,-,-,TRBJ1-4,CASSPKEGRANEKLFF,TGTGCCAGCTCACCTAAAGAGGGCAGGGCTAATGAAAAACTGTTTTTT
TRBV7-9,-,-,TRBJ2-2,CASSPGYAIGELFF,TGTGCCAGCAGCCCCGGATACGCGATCGGGGAGCTGTTTTTT
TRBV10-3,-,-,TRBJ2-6,CAIHSGANVLTF,TGTGCCATACACTCTGGGGCCAACGTCCTGACTTTC
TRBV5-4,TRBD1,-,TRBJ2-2,CASSYRDREPGELFF,TGCGCCAGCAGTTACCGGGACAGGGAACCCGGGGAGCTGTTTTTT
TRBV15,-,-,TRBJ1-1,CATSAEVKGSRGTEAFF,TGTGCCACCAGCGCAGAGGTTAAGGGTTCCAGAGGCACTGAAGCTTTCTTT
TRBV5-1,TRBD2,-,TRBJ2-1,CASSRGGANNEQFF,TGCGCCAGCAGCCGGGGGGGAGCAAACAATGAGCAGTTCTTC
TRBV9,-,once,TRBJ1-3,CASSVASSLEGRLSSGNTIYF,TGTGCCAGCAGCGTAGCTAGCTCGTTGGAGGGGAGACTTAGCTCTGGAAACACCATATATTTT
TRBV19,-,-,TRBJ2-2,CASTQTNTGELFF,TGTGCCAGTACCCAAACGAACACCGGGGAGCTGTTTTTT